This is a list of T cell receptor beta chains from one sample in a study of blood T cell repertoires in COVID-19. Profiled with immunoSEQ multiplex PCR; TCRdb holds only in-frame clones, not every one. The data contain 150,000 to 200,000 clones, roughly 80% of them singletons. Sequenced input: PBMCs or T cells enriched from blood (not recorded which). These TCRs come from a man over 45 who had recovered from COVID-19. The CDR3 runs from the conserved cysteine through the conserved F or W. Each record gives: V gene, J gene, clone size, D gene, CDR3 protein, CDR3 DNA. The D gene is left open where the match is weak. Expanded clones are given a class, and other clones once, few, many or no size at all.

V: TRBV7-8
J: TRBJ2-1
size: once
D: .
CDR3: CASSKQPNYNEQFF
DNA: TGTGCCAGCAGCAAACAGCCAAACTACAATGAGCAGTTCTTC

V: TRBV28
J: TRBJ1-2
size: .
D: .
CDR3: CASSLTRGVGYTF
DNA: TGTGCCAGCAGTTTAACCAGGGGAGTAGGCTACACCTTC

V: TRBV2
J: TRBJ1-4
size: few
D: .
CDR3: CASSYTAATNEKLFF
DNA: TGTGCCAGCAGTTATACAGCCGCAACTAATGAAAAACTGTTTTTT

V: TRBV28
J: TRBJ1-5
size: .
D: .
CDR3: CASRQARAQHF
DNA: TGTGCCAGCAGACAAGCACGGGCCCAGCATTTT

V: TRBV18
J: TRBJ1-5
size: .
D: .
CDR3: CASSLGRQGDQPQHF
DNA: TGTGCCAGCTCACTCGGGAGGCAGGGTGATCAGCCCCAGCATTTT

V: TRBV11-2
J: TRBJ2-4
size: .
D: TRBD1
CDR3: CASSLGQGAHIQYF
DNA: TGTGCCAGCAGCCTAGGACAGGGCGCCCACATTCAGTACTTC

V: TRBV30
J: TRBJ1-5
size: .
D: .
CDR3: CAWSVGSQGLQPQHF
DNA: TGTGCCTGGAGTGTAGGCTCACAGGGTCTTCAGCCCCAGCATTTT

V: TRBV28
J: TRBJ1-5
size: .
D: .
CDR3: CASRASSGWQPQHF
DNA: TGTGCCAGCAGAGCCTCGTCAGGGTGGCAGCCCCAGCATTTT

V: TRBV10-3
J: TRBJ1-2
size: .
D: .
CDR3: CAISEDSVLYGYTF
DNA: TGTGCCATCAGTGAAGATTCGGTTCTCTATGGCTACACCTTC

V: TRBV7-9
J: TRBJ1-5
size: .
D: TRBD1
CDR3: CASSWTGNQPQHF
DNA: TGTGCCAGCAGCTGGACAGGGAATCAGCCCCAGCATTTT

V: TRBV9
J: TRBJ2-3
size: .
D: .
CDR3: CASSVIAHDTDTQYF
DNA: TGTGCCAGCAGCGTAATAGCGCATGACACAGATACGCAGTATTTT

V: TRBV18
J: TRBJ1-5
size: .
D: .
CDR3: CASSPGAAFSSNQPQHF
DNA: TGTGCCAGCTCACCAGGGGCAGCCTTCTCGAGCAATCAGCCCCAGCATTTT

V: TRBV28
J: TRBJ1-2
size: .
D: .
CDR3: CASSPRYTNYGYTF
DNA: TGTGCCAGCAGTCCCCGATACACCAACTATGGCTACACCTTC

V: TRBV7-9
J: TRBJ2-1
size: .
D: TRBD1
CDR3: CASSLGQEVFF
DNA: TGTGCCAGCAGCCTCGGACAGGAGGTGTTCTTC

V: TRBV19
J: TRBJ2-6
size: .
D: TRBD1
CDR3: CASSSPTGGTGANVLTF
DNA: TGTGCCAGTAGTTCCCCTACAGGGGGCACTGGGGCCAACGTCCTGACTTTC

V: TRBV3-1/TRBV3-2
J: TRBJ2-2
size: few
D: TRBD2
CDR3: CASRTSDENTGELFF
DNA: TGTGCCAGTCGGACTAGCGATGAAAACACCGGGGAGCTGTTTTTT

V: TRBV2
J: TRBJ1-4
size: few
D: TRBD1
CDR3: CASSESGTGNEKLFF
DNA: TGTGCCAGCAGTGAGTCCGGGACAGGGAATGAAAAACTGTTTTTT

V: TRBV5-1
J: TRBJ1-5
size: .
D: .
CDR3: CASSLKPLQGNQPQHF
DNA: TGCGCCAGCAGCCTGAAACCCCTTCAGGGCAATCAGCCCCAGCATTTT

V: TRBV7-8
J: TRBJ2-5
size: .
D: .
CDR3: CASSLGQPQETQYF
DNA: TGTGCCAGCAGCTTAGGACAGCCTCAAGAGACCCAGTACTTC

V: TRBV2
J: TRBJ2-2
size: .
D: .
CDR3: CARGGGVGEGAGTGELFF
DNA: TGTGCCAGAGGAGGCGGGGTTGGCGAGGGTGCGGGCACCGGGGAGCTGTTTTTT

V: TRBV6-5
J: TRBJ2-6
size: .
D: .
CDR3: CASSYRGSSGANVLTF
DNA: TGTGCCAGCAGTTATAGGGGAAGCTCTGGGGCCAACGTCCTGACTTTC

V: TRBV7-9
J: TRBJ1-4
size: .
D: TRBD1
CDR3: CASSLGGADEKLFF
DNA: TGTGCCAGCAGCCTAGGGGGCGCGGACGAAAAACTGTTTTTT